A single sample is the source of the 22 T cell receptor beta chains below, sequenced in a study of blood T cell repertoires in COVID-19. Some clones are missing from TCRdb's copy, which holds only in-frame ones; the method was immunoSEQ multiplex PCR. This sample carries more than 200,000 clones, 86% of them seen once, and the ten largest clones take roughly 4.2%. The sample was peripheral blood. The receptor set was obtained from a man in his fifties with acute or convalescent COVID-19.

The rearrangement links TRBV3-1 (or the pseudogene TRBV3-2) to TRBJ2-2, with D perhaps matching TRBD1 (5 bases). CDR3 length: 15 amino acids. The germline V gene encodes CDR1 LGHDT and CDR2 YNNKEL (reference sequence). V lost 1 base to trimming and J lost 1 base, with 7 bases between them. In DNA form, the CDR3 reads TGTGCCAGCAGCCAAGCCGGACAGAACACCGGGGAGCTGTTTTTT. Protein product: CASSQAGQNTGELFF.

This CDR3 is CASSLVQGPTGELFF. The CDR3 nucleotides are TGCGCCAGCAGCTTGGTACAGGGTCCCACCGGGGAGCTGTTTTTT. The J gene is TRBJ2-2, the V gene TRBV5-1, with D perhaps TRBD1 (6 bases). V gave up 0 bases and J gave up 4 bases, with 10 bases separating them. The CDR3 extends over 15 amino acids. Germline V gene lookup returns CDR1 SGHRS and CDR2 YFSETQ.

The V and J genes are TRBV18 and TRBJ1-2, with D hard to call. V was pared by 2 bases and J by 5 bases, with 12 bases between. Germline CDR1 KGHSH, CDR2 LQKENI. CDR3 size: 14 residues. The CDR3 DNA is TGTGCCAGCTCACCAGCGGGCAGGAGTTATGGCTACACCTTC. Translated, it gives CASSPAGRSYGYTF.

In its sample, this clone was seen once. The rearrangement uses TRBV5-4 and TRBJ1-1, with D possibly matching TRBD1 (5 bases). This CDR3 is built from 15 residues. Trimming shortened V by 4 bases and J by 3 bases, and 16 bases separated the two germline ends. Germline V gene data show CDR1 as SGHNT and CDR2 as YYREEE (reference sequence). CDR3 sequence: CASSVPPGMDTEAFF. Here the CDR3 DNA reads TGTGCCAGCAGCGTGCCGCCAGGGATGGACACTGAAGCTTTCTTT.

This chain connects TRBV19 to TRBJ1-5, with TRBD1 as a possible D gene (6 bases). The CDR3 extends over 15 amino acids. Trimming shortened V by 7 bases and J by 0 bases, and 13 bases separated the two germline ends. Germline-derived CDR1 and CDR2 are LNHDA and SQIVND (reference sequence). The CDR3 sequence: CASKRTENSNQPQHF. Written as DNA, the CDR3 is TGTGCCAGTAAGAGGACAGAAAATAGCAATCAGCCCCAGCATTTT.

The chain recombines TRBV6-5 with TRBJ1-1; 10 nucleotides line up with TRBD1. There are 16 residues in the CDR3. The germline V gene encodes CDR1 MNHEY and CDR2 SVGAGI. V dropped 0 bases and J dropped 6; count of bases not matched to a gene: 7. This CDR3 reads CASSYSPGQGTAEAFF. The CDR3 DNA reads as TGTGCCAGCAGTTACTCCCCGGGACAGGGGACCGCTGAAGCTTTCTTT.

The chain uses TRBV6-1 and TRBJ1-2, with 9 bases matching TRBD1. V lost 1 base to trimming and J lost 7 bases; unmatched junction nucleotides: 4. The CDR3 runs 14 residues. Germline loops: CDR1 MNHNS, CDR2 SASEGT. This CDR3 is CASSEGDRVAGYTF. In nucleotides, the CDR3 is TGTGCCAGCAGTGAAGGGGACAGGGTGGCTGGCTACACCTTC.

The V call is TRBV29-1, the J call TRBJ2-1; 11 nucleotides line up with TRBD1. Germline trimming cut 3 bases from V and 9 bases from J; bases unmatched to any gene: 4. Germline CDR1 and CDR2: SQVTM and ANQGSEA. The CDR3 covers 13 residues. CDR3 residues: CSVERTGGREQFF. In DNA, the CDR3 is TGCAGCGTTGAGAGGACAGGGGGCCGTGAGCAGTTCTTC.

The CDR3 region is CASYGTGEADTQYF. The DNA for the CDR3 is TGTGCCAGCTACGGGACAGGGGAGGCAGATACGCAGTATTTT. This chain connects TRBV6-5 to TRBJ2-3; 10 positions agree with TRBD1. Germline-derived CDR1 and CDR2 are MNHEY and SVGAGI. Germline trimming cut 8 bases from V and 4 bases from J; bases unmatched to any gene: 6. This CDR3 contains 14 residues.

The CDR3 nucleotides are TGCGCCAGCAGCCCGAATCCGGGGACAGCTAATTCACCCCTCCACTTT. Its protein is CASSPNPGTANSPLHF. The chain links TRBV5-1 to TRBJ1-6; 7 bases line up with TRBD1. This CDR3 spans 16 amino acids. Germline trimming cut 4 bases from V and 6 bases from J; bases unmatched to any gene: 10. Germline CDR1 SGHRS, CDR2 YFSETQ.

The chain links TRBV7-2 to TRBJ1-2; D call uncertain. The V gene's germline CDR1 is SGHTA and CDR2 FQGNSA. Trimming cost V 4 bases and J 3 bases, with 9 bases left between them. This CDR3 has 13 amino acids. This CDR3 reads CASSSHMDYGYTF. The CDR3, as DNA: TGTGCCAGCAGCTCTCACATGGACTATGGCTACACCTTC.

The table lists this clone with a few counts. The CDR3 nucleotides read TGTGCCAGCAGTCTTCGGACAGGGAGGACAGCTAATGAAAAACTGTTTTTT. Its translation is CASSLRTGRTANEKLFF. The rearrangement uses TRBV2 and TRBJ1-4, with TRBD1 identical over 8 bases. The junction had 11 bases not matched to a gene; V was cut back by 5 bases and J by 3 bases. The CDR3 sequence is 17 residues long. Looked up from germline, CDR1 is SNHLY and CDR2 is FYNNEI.

In this sample, this clone turned up once. This rearrangement joins TRBV11-2 to TRBJ1-2, with no clear D. The CDR3 is made up of 14 amino acids. Trimming stripped 7 bases from V and 2 bases from J, with 14 bases between. Germline values: CDR1 SGHAT, CDR2 FQNNGV. The CDR3 protein is CASTAYGPNYGYTF. CDR3 sequence (DNA): TGTGCCAGCACAGCTTATGGGCCCAACTATGGCTACACCTTC.

This rearrangement joins TRBV5-1 to TRBJ2-7, with a weak D call TRBD1 (6 bases). Germline-derived CDR1 and CDR2 are SGHRS and YFSETQ. The V end was cut by 3 bases, the J end by 2 bases, with 12 bases between. The CDR3 is made up of 14 amino acids. CDR3 sequence (DNA): TGCGCCAGCAGCTGGGGGACATTAACCTACGAGCAGTACTTC. Its protein product is CASSWGTLTYEQYF.

This clone was detected a few times. V usage is TRBV10-3 and J usage is TRBJ2-5; 10 nucleotides line up with TRBD1. The germline V gene encodes CDR1 ENHRY and CDR2 SYGVKD. Germline trimming cut 6 bases from V and 4 bases from J; bases unmatched to any gene: 8. This CDR3 region has 15 residues. CDR3 region: CAIRPGQGSVETQYF. The CDR3 DNA follows: TGTGCCATCAGGCCGGGACAGGGGTCGGTAGAGACCCAGTACTTC.

This rearrangement joins TRBV3-1 (or the pseudogene TRBV3-2) to TRBJ1-3; D gene uncertain. V was trimmed by 0 bases and J by 2 bases, leaving 14 bases between them. The V gene's germline CDR1 is LGHDT and CDR2 YNNKEL (reference sequence). The CDR3 covers 17 residues. Here the CDR3 reads CASSQDQITIAGNTIYF. The CDR3 DNA is TGTGCCAGCAGCCAAGATCAGATCACAATCGCTGGAAACACCATATATTTT.

The chain employs TRBV6-5 and TRBJ2-1; D possibly corresponds to TRBD2 (6 bases). Trimming took off 7 bases at V and 7 bases at J, with 14 bases between the two ends. Germline V lookup: CDR1 MNHEY, CDR2 SVGAGI. This CDR3 has 13 residues. The chain's CDR3 is CASNRGDRNEQFF. The CDR3 coding sequence is TGTGCCAGCAATCGCGGGGACCGTAATGAGCAGTTCTTC.

The chain uses TRBV6-1 and TRBJ2-3; 7 nucleotides line up with TRBD2. Germline CDR1 is MNHNS and CDR2 is SASEGT. The CDR3 has 14 amino acids. V lost 2 bases and J lost 8; bases outside the gene matches: 7. CDR3 sequence reads: CASSEMTSLVTQYF. The CDR3 DNA is TGTGCCAGCAGTGAAATGACTAGCTTAGTTACGCAGTATTTT.

The chain employs TRBV7-9 and TRBJ1-2, with no clear D. Trimming took off 5 bases at V and 0 bases at J, with 7 bases between the two ends. The CDR3 has 13 residues. Looked up from germline, CDR1 is SEHNR and CDR2 is FQNEAQ (reference sequence). CDR3 nucleotide sequence: TGTGCCAGCAGCCCAACAACTAACTATGGCTACACCTTC. Translating it yields CASSPTTNYGYTF.

The sample holds one count of this clone. CDR3 DNA: TGTGCCAGCGGCTCAAGCGGGGGTGGGTGGAATGAGCAGTTCTTC. This translates into CASGSSGGGWNEQFF. V gene TRBV6-5 combines with J gene TRBJ2-1; 8 positions agree with TRBD2. Germline V gene lookup returns CDR1 MNHEY and CDR2 SVGAGI. The V segment lost 8 bases and the J segment 7 bases; nucleotides outside the gene matches: 13. This CDR3 spans 15 amino acids.

The chain carries TRBV5-1 and TRBJ1-1, with D tentatively TRBD1 (5 bases). Between the trimmed V and J ends, which lost 4 bases and 0 bases, there was a span of 10 bases. The V gene's germline CDR1 is SGHRS and CDR2 YFSETQ. The CDR3 consists of 14 residues. The CDR3 DNA reads as TGCGCCAGCAGCCCGACAGATATGAACACTGAAGCTTTCTTT. Translating it yields CASSPTDMNTEAFF.

The chain couples TRBV7-8 to TRBJ2-5; a possible D gene is TRBD2 (6 bases). The CDR3 runs 14 residues. V shed 5 bases and J shed 5 bases, with 15 bases lying between them. Germline V CDR1 and CDR2: SGHVS, FQNEAQ. The CDR3 DNA reads TGTGCCAGCAGCCCGCACTCAGGGAGGGAGACCCAGTACTTC. Translated: CASSPHSGRETQYF.